The clone carrying this T cell receptor (beta chain) has more than one count but fewer than ten. What it recognizes is unknown. Germline assignment: CDR1 SGHTA and CDR2 FQGNSA. V trimming: 4 bases; J trimming: 11 bases; junction bases outside the gene matches: 8. The CDR3 consists of 13 residues. The PCR had 60 Vbeta and 13 Jbeta primers. Sequencing was performed with immunoSEQ multiplex PCR; in TCRdb, only in-frame clones are kept and a portion is missing. This sample yields 100,000 to 150,000 clones, of which 74% are seen a single time; about 4.4% belongs to the top ten. The data stem from a study of cytomegalovirus exposure and HLA in healthy donors. Regarding the study as a whole: Fewer N-insertions than the roughly 670-donor mean were reportedly shown by an Asian-associated ancestry cluster in a later analysis. Researchers counted approximately 160 TCR beta chains as cytomegalovirus-associated. A missense DCLRE1C variant was associated with V- and J-gene trimming of TCR beta chains in a later analysis, and an independent cohort replicated the association. Excluded: some indistinguishable V segments such as TRBV6-2 and TRBV6-3.

The clonotype was recovered from a woman aged 45 to 65 in good health and CMV-seropositive. Sequences were obtained from PBMCs. The chain recombines TRBV7-2 with TRBJ2-4; 7 positions match TRBD2. Here the CDR3 DNA reads TGTGCCAGCAGCTCGGGACTAAGGACACTTCAGTACTTC. Amino acids: CASSSGLRTLQYF. The full variable domain, its missing parts supplied by reference TRBV7-2 and TRBJ2-4, is GAGVSQSPSNKVTEKGKDVELRCDPISGHTALYWYRQSLGQGLEFLIYFQGNSAPDKSGLPSDRFSAERTGGSVSTLTIQRTQQEDSAVYLCASSSGLRTLQYFGAGTRLSVL.